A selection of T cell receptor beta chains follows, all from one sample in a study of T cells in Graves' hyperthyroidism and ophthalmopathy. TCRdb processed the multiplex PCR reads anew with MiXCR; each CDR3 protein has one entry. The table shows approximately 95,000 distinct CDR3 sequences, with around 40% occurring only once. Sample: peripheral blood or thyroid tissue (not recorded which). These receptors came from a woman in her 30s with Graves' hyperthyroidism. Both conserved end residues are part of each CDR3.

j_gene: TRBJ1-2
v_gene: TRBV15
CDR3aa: CATSRGEDYGYTF

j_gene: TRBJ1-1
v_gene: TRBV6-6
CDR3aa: CASSYRQGAEAFF

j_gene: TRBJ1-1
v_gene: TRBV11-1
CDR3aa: CASSLRTDSIPRNTEAFF

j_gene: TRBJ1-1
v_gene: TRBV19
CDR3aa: CASHRANTEAFF

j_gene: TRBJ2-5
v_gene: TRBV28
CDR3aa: CASSPSDGIETQYF

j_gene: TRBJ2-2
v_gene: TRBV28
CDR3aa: CASSLLAGVGGELFF

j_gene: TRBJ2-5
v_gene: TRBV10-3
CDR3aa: CAISAGGETQYF

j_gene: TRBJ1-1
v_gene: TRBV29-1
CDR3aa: CSVLRNTEAFF

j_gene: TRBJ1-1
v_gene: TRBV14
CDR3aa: CASTQGGLNTEAFF

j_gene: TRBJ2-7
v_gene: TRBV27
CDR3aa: CASSFLSSYEQYF

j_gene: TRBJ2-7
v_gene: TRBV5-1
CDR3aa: CASSFITGGDEQYF

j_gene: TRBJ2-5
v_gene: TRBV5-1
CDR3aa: CASTGGTSGRSQETQYF

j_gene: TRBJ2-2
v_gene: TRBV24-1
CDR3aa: CATGASNGAGELFF

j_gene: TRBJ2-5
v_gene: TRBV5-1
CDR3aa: CASRVRMNTGETQYF

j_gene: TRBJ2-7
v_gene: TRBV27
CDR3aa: CASSGGKYEQYF

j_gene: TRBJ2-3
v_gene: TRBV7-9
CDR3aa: CASSPGLAAFTDTQYF

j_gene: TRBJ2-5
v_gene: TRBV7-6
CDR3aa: CASSQNPGQGQETQYF

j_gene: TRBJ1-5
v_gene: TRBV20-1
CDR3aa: CSASLGGTPYSNQPQHF

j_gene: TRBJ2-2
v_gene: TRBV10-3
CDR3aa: CAISVDGRGTGELFF

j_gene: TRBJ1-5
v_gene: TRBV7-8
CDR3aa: CASSSFGTGSQPQHF

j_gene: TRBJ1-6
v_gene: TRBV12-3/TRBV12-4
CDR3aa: CASSPGDRGLGHHF

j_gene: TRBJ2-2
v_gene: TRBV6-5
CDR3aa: CASSYWGRGTGELFF

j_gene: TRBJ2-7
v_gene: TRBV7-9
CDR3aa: CASSARQIGYEQYF

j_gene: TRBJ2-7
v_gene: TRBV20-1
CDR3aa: CSARVLGLAGDEQYF

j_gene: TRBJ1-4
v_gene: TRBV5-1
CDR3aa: CASSLGYEGAGEKLFF

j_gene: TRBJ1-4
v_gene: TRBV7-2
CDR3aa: CASGRLEKLFF